A selection of T cell receptor beta chains follows, all from one sample in a study of response to subunit inactivated influenza vaccine. TCRdb ran MiXCR on the RT-PCR reads and lists one entry per CDR3 protein. The data show hundreds of thousands of distinct CDR3 sequences, over 11% seen once. Sample: PBMCs from blood, taken around two weeks before vaccination. The receptors come from a man between 50 and 59 years old who received an inactivated influenza vaccine. CDR3s include the opening cysteine and the closing phenylalanine or tryptophan. A D gene is named only where the DNA matches it firmly. A clone size is listed for some rows: how often the clone was seen (once, few, many), or a class if it is expanded.

D gene	V gene	clone size	J gene	CDR3 DNA	CDR3 protein
TRBD2	TRBV7-7	NA	TRBJ2-1	TGTGCTAGCAGCGCGGGACCCCGACTAGCGGGGACAGCCTACAATGAGCAGTTCTTC	CASSAGPRLAGTAYNEQFF
NA	TRBV5-1	NA	TRBJ2-7	TGCGCCAGCAGCTTGATCGGGGGAAGTGGGTACGAGCAGTACTTC	CASSLIGGSGYEQYF
NA	TRBV20-1	many	TRBJ2-1	TGCAGTGCTCTGTCGCCAGGCTACAATGAGCAGTTCTTC	CSALSPGYNEQFF
NA	TRBV7-8	few	TRBJ2-1	TGTGCCAGCAGCTTAGTCGGGGTCGGTAATGAGCAGTTCTTC	CASSLVGVGNEQFF
TRBD1	TRBV4-3	many	TRBJ1-4	TGCGCCAGCAGCCAAAGAGGGTTGGGACAGGGGTCTGAAAAACTGTTTTTT	CASSQRGLGQGSEKLFF
NA	TRBV7-8	few	TRBJ2-2	TGTGCCAGCAGCCTAACTGGGGGCAGAGACTCCGGGGAGCTGTTTTTT	CASSLTGGRDSGELFF
TRBD2	TRBV9	few	TRBJ2-2	TGTGCCAGCGGCGGGGGGTCGAACACCGGGGAGCTGTTTTTT	CASGGGSNTGELFF
TRBD1	TRBV4-1	many	TRBJ1-1	TGCGCCAGCAGCCAACTGGGGACAGGGAAAGCTTTCTTT	CASSQLGTGKAFF
TRBD2	TRBV9	few	TRBJ2-3	TGTGCCAGCAGCGTAGGAGGGGCGGGAGGGAGAACAGATACGCAGTATTTT	CASSVGGAGGRTDTQYF
TRBD2	TRBV9	NA	TRBJ2-1	TGTGCCAGCAGCGTAAGCCCCGGGACTAGCGGGATGAGCTCCTACAATGAGCAGTTCTTC	CASSVSPGTSGMSSYNEQFF
NA	TRBV12-3/TRBV12-4	few	TRBJ1-5	TGTGCCAGCAGTTTAAAGGGGGTGATTAATCAGCCCCAGCATTTT	CASSLKGVINQPQHF
NA	TRBV20-1	few	TRBJ1-1	TGCAGTGCTAGAAAAGAACCTAACACTGAAGCTTTCTTT	CSARKEPNTEAFF
NA	TRBV29-1	many	TRBJ2-7	TGCAGCGTTGAATTAGGGAGGAGCTCCTACGAGCAGTACTTC	CSVELGRSSYEQYF
TRBD2	TRBV3-1	few	TRBJ2-7	TGTGCCAGCAGCCATACGGGACTAGCGGTGAGATTGCAGTACTTC	CASSHTGLAVRLQYF
TRBD2	TRBV5-1	few	TRBJ2-7	TGCGCCAGCAAGTGGCTAGCGGGAGGGCCCCAGGAGCAGTACTTC	CASKWLAGGPQEQYF
NA	TRBV28	few	TRBJ2-7	TGTGCCAGCAGTTCGCGACAGGGTTCGAGCCTAGCGGCTGGCGAGCAGTACTTC	CASSSRQGSSLAAGEQYF
TRBD2	TRBV5-1	few	TRBJ2-3	TGCGCCAGCAGCCCCGGGACTAGCGGGAGCCTGTATACGCAGTATTTT	CASSPGTSGSLYTQYF
NA	TRBV7-2	few	TRBJ2-2	TGTGCCAGCAGCCCAGAGGGGGGGCAGACAAACACCGGGGAGCTGTTTTTT	CASSPEGGQTNTGELFF
TRBD2	TRBV24-1	few	TRBJ2-1	TGTGCCACCAGTGGGCGCGGGGGGGAAAGCAATGAGCAGTTCTTC	CATSGRGGESNEQFF
NA	TRBV6-5	NA	TRBJ2-1	TGTGCCGCCGAATCGGGTAATGAGCAGTTCTTC	CAAESGNEQFF
TRBD2	TRBV20-1	NA	TRBJ2-7	TGCAGTGTCCCCGGGAGGGGGGACTACGAGCAGTACTTC	CSVPGRGDYEQYF
TRBD2	TRBV11-1	many	TRBJ2-1	TGTGCCAGCAGTCTAGCGGGAGGGGAGTACAATGAGCAGTTCTTC	CASSLAGGEYNEQFF
TRBD1	TRBV5-1	many	TRBJ2-1	TGCGCCAGCAGCCATATATTGGACAGGCGTCTACAGAAGTTCTTC	CASSHILDRRLQKFF
NA	TRBV4-3	NA	TRBJ2-2	TGCGCCAGCAGCCAATCGGCTGACAGAACAAACACCGGGGAGCTGTTTTTT	CASSQSADRTNTGELFF
TRBD1	TRBV24-1	NA	TRBJ2-3	TGTGCCACCAGTCCAACGGGACAGATAACAGATACGCAGTATTTT	CATSPTGQITDTQYF
TRBD2	TRBV7-3	NA	TRBJ2-1	TGTGCCAGCAGCCCAGGACTAGCGGAAGTCAATGAGCAGTTCTTC	CASSPGLAEVNEQFF
TRBD1	TRBV15	NA	TRBJ1-2	TGTGCCACCAGCAGCGACAGGGGGCTTGGCGGCTACACCTTC	CATSSDRGLGGYTF
TRBD1	TRBV29-1	few	TRBJ2-7	TGCAGCGTTGAAAGGGACAGGGGGTTCGAGCAGTACTTC	CSVERDRGFEQYF
TRBD1	TRBV6-5	few	TRBJ1-5	TGTGCCAGCAGTTACACAGGGGGTAGCAATCAGCCCCAGCATTTT	CASSYTGGSNQPQHF
NA	TRBV5-1	NA	TRBJ2-1	TGCGCCAGCAGCTTGGATGACGCATCCTACAATGAGCAGTTCTTC	CASSLDDASYNEQFF
TRBD2	TRBV19	few	TRBJ2-3	TGTGCCAGTAGTGCCTTAGCGGGAGGGCTAGATACGCAGTATTTT	CASSALAGGLDTQYF
TRBD2	TRBV7-2	NA	TRBJ2-3	TGTGCCAGCAGCTATCTGGGCGGGGGGGCTAATACGCAGTATTTT	CASSYLGGGANTQYF
NA	TRBV6-1	NA	TRBJ1-5	TGTGCCAGCAGCCCGAAGACCCATAGCAATCAGCCCCAGCATTTT	CASSPKTHSNQPQHF
TRBD2	TRBV9	NA	TRBJ2-1	TGTGCCAGCAGCGTAGCTTCCGGGAGGTCCTACAATGAGCAGTTCTTC	CASSVASGRSYNEQFF
TRBD1	TRBV5-1	few	TRBJ1-6	TGCGCCAGCAGCGACCAGACAGGGGGCGAGGATTCACCCCTCCACTTT	CASSDQTGGEDSPLHF
NA	TRBV25-1	NA	TRBJ2-1	TGTGCCAGCAGTGACGGAACCGGGCAGTTCTTC	CASSDGTGQFF
NA	TRBV20-1	many	TRBJ1-5	TGCAGTGCTAGGACAGGCAATCAGCCCCAGCATTTT	CSARTGNQPQHF
NA	TRBV7-6	NA	TRBJ2-7	TGTGCCAGCAGCCCTGAGCCCTACGAGCAGTACTTC	CASSPEPYEQYF
TRBD2	TRBV4-1	NA	TRBJ2-2	TGCGCCAGCAGCCAAGCCAGGGGCGGAGAGCGGGGGAGATCCGGGGAGCTGTTTTTT	CASSQARGGERGRSGELFF
TRBD1	TRBV5-5	NA	TRBJ2-2	TGTGCCAGCAGCTCGAACAGACAGGGGAGGACCGGGGAGCTGTTTTTT	CASSSNRQGRTGELFF
NA	TRBV15	few	TRBJ2-7	TGTGCCACCAGCAGAGAGGGAGAGCAGTACTTC	CATSREGEQYF
NA	TRBV5-1	few	TRBJ2-7	TGCGCCAGCAGCTTGGCCACCCAGTCCTACGAGCAGTACTTC	CASSLATQSYEQYF
NA	TRBV12-3/TRBV12-4	many	TRBJ2-1	TGTGCCAGCAGTTCGCGTAACGGGGAGCAGTTCTTC	CASSSRNGEQFF
NA	TRBV11-2	NA	TRBJ2-5	TGTGCCAGCGGCTCGAGGGTCCAAGAGACCCAGTACTTC	CASGSRVQETQYF
NA	TRBV6-5	NA	TRBJ2-7	TGTGCCAGCAGTTACCGACGAGACAGGCCCGAGCAGTACTTC	CASSYRRDRPEQYF
NA	TRBV7-2	many	TRBJ2-3	TGTGCCAGCAGCCCAGGTCCGGGACGCACAGATACGCAGTATTTT	CASSPGPGRTDTQYF
NA	TRBV12-3/TRBV12-4	few	TRBJ1-2	TGTGCCAGCAGCTTCTGGAGTTCGGATGGCTACACCTTC	CASSFWSSDGYTF
TRBD1	TRBV5-8	few	TRBJ2-7	TGTGCCACCGGGACAGGGCATACCTACGAGCAGTACTTC	CATGTGHTYEQYF
NA	TRBV28	NA	TRBJ2-7	TGTGCCAGCAGTAACCCCCGGACTCACAGCTCCTACGAGCAGTACTTC	CASSNPRTHSSYEQYF
NA	TRBV27	many	TRBJ2-5	TGTGCCAGCAGTTACTTTGGGGAACGCCAAGAGACCCAGTACTTC	CASSYFGERQETQYF
NA	TRBV13	few	TRBJ1-3	TGTGCCAGCAGCTCTGGGACATCTAACTCTGGAAACACCATATATTTT	CASSSGTSNSGNTIYF
TRBD1	TRBV20-1	many	TRBJ1-2	TGCAGTGCTCCCAAGACAGGGGGCGAGACCTTC	CSAPKTGGETF
TRBD2	TRBV4-2	few	TRBJ2-2	TGTGCCAGCAGCCACCTAGGCGGGGAGGGGAACACCGGGGAGCTGTTTTTT	CASSHLGGEGNTGELFF
NA	TRBV4-1	few	TRBJ1-4	TGCGCCAGCAGGTGGGGGCGGACTAATGAAAAACTGTTTTTT	CASRWGRTNEKLFF
TRBD2	TRBV10-3	many	TRBJ2-7	TGTGCCATCAGAACTAGCGGGGGATACGAGCAGTACTTC	CAIRTSGGYEQYF